This TCR beta chain is from a study of T cell responses to AZD1222 COVID-19 vaccine. Sequencing used immunoSEQ multiplex PCR; TCRdb keeps in-frame clones, though not all of them. The sample lists some 130,000 clones, approximately 93% occurring once. The CDR3 spans 15 residues. V was trimmed by 3 bases and J by 6 bases, leaving 17 bases between them. CDR1 and CDR2 from the germline V gene are MNHEY and SVGAGI. The sample here was peripheral blood, taken on day 0 of AZD1222 vaccination. This chain joins TRBV6-5 and TRBJ1-2; no clear D gene. The clonotype comes from an adult in good health. The CDR3 coding sequence is TGTGCCAGCAGTTATGGCAGGAACCTCCGGAATGGCTACACCTTC. The encoded protein is CASSYGRNLRNGYTF.